This T cell receptor (beta chain) was recorded in a study of blood T cell repertoires in COVID-19. For the study at large: The United States, Italy and Spain were the sources of the acute and convalescent COVID-19 samples.

Germline lookup yields CDR1 MGHRA and CDR2 YSYEKL. This CDR3 is 17 amino acids long. V shed 2 bases, J shed 6 bases, and the junction held 10 bases outside the gene matches. The assay was immunoSEQ multiplex PCR, and TCRdb's table has in-frame clones only and misses some. The table includes 250,000 or so clones, around 84% detected once. Sequencing used peripheral blood. The TCR originated in a woman between 35 and 50 years old who had recovered from COVID-19. The rearrangement links TRBV4-1 to TRBJ1-5; 10 bases align to TRBD1. CDR3 loop: CASSQWIGQGVPQPQHF. CDR3 nucleotide sequence: TGCGCCAGCAGCCAATGGATTGGACAGGGGGTGCCTCAGCCCCAGCATTTT.